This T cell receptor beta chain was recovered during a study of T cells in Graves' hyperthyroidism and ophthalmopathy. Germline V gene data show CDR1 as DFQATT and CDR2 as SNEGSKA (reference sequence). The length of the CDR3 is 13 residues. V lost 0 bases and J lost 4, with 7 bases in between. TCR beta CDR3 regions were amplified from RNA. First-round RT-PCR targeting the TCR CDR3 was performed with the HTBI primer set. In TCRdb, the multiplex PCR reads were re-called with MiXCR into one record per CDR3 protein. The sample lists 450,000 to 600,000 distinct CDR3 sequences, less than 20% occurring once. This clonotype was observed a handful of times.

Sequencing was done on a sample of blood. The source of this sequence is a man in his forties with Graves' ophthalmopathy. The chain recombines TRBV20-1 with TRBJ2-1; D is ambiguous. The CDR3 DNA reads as TGCAGTGCTAGAGATGGGGATTACAATGAGCAGTTCTTC. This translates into CSARDGDYNEQFF.